The T cell receptor (beta chain) under discussion was sequenced for a study of blood T cells in healthy people across ages. Overall study results and limits: Long-lived donors carried more naive CD4+ cells and greater diversity than aged donors.

Donor samples were obtained from healthy Caucasian individuals from Russia, aged about 6 to 90. Germline CDR1 and CDR2: SGDLS and YYNGEE. The CDR3 extends over 17 amino acids. V was trimmed by 0 bases and J by 1 base, leaving 16 bases between them. Concerning this clonotype: Its antigen is unidentified.

It was with a sample-barcoded 5' primer and a J-beta primer mix that a second PCR of about 6 to 12 cycles was run. TCRdb independently ran MiXCR on the 5' RACE reads; one entry per CDR3 protein. Altogether 1 million to 1.2 million distinct CDR3 sequences are present, 35% to 40% being singletons, with the ten largest covering about an eighth. This clonotype was sampled from a man aged 18 to 30 in good health. Sequences were obtained from blood. The chain has TRBV9 and TRBJ1-1; the D is unclear. This CDR3 reads CASSVGGWAPTNTEAFF. The DNA of the CDR3 is TGTGCCAGCAGCGTAGGAGGGTGGGCACCGACGAACACTGAAGCTTTCTTT.